In this sample, the clone carrying this T cell receptor (beta chain) turned up once. The identical CDR3 is also encoded by other nucleotide sequences in the sample. This entry belongs to a study of shared clonotypes between healthy human individuals. About the research overall: Those who served as donors were a couple of women and a few men between the ages of 18 and 49.

Some 28,000 T cell genomes (around 0.2 ug DNA) went into each sorted-subset replicate. Clones were read by immunoSEQ multiplex PCR, and TCRdb kept only the in-frame ones, dropping some. Of roughly 1 million clones listed, 70% to 80% are singletons. This CDR3 spans 14 amino acids. Looked up from germline, CDR1 is SGHTA and CDR2 is FQGNSA. Deletions cut 5 bases from V and 4 bases from J, with 12 bases between. The V gene is TRBV7-2, the J gene TRBJ1-3; possibly TRBD1 for D (5 bases). The receptor's source is a man between 18 and 29 years old in good health. Sequencing was done on a sample of memory CD4+ T cells sorted from blood. Subset reported: CD45RA-negative fraction. The CDR3: CASSLGGSGNTIYF. As DNA, the CDR3 is TGTGCCAGCAGCCTCGGGGGGTCCGGAAACACCATATATTTT.